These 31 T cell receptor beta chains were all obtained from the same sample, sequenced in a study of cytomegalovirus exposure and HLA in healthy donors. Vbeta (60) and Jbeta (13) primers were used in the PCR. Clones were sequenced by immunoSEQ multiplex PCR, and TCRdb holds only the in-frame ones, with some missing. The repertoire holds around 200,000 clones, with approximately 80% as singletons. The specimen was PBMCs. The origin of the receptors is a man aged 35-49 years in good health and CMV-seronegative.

As DNA, the CDR3 is TGTGCCAGCAGCTCCGCAGGGGGAGCCTTGAACACTGAAGCTTTCTTT. Translating gives CASSSAGGALNTEAFF. The rearrangement joins TRBV7-2 to TRBJ1-1; TRBD1 aligns across 7 bases. The germline CDR1 and CDR2 sequences are SGHTA and FQGNSA. This CDR3 has 16 residues. V was clipped by 4 bases and J by 0 bases; unmatched bases: 8.

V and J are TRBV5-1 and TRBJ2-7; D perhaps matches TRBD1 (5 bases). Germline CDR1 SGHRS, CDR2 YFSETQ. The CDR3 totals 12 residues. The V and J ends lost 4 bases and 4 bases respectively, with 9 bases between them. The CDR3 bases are TGCGCCAGCAGCGCCGACAGTTACGAGCAGTACTTC. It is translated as CASSADSYEQYF.

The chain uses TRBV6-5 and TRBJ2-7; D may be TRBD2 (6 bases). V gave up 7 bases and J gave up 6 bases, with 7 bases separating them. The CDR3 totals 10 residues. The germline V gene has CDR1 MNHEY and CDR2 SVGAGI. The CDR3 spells CASMGGEQYF. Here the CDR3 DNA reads TGTGCCAGCATGGGAGGCGAGCAGTACTTC.

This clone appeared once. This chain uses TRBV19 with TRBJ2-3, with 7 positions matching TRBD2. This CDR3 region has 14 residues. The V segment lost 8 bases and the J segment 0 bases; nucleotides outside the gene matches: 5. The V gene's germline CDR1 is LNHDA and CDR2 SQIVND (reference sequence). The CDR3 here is CASGGGTSTDTQYF. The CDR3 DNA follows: TGTGCCAGTGGCGGGGGTACTAGCACAGATACGCAGTATTTT.

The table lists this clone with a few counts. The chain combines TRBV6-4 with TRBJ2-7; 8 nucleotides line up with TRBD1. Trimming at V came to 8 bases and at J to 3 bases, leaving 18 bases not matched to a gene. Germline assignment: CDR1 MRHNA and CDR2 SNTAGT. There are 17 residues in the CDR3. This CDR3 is CASAPGLGVDRDYEQYF. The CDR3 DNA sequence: TGTGCCAGCGCTCCCGGCTTGGGGGTGGACAGGGACTACGAGCAGTACTTC.

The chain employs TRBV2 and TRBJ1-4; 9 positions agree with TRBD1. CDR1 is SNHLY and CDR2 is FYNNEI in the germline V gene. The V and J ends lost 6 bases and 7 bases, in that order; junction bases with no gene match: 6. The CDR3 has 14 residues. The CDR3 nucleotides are TGTGCCAGCAGCGCGGGACAGGGTGGTGAAAAACTGTTTTTT. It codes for CASSAGQGGEKLFF.

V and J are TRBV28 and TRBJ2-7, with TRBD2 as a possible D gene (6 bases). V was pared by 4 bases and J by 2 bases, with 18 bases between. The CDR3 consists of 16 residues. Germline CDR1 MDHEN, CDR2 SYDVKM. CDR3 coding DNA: TGTGCCAGCAGTTCCGGGACTGGCTGGCCCACCTACGAGCAGTACTTC. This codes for CASSSGTGWPTYEQYF.

The CDR3 spells CASSRWTGGSCEQYF. The CDR3 DNA is TGCGCCAGCAGTCGGTGGACAGGGGGCAGTTGCGAGCAGTACTTC. The rearrangement joins TRBV23-1 to TRBJ2-7; 11 nucleotides align to TRBD1. TRBV23-1 is flagged as an ORF with uncertain function. The CDR3 consists of 15 residues. The junction had 8 bases not matched to a gene; V was cut back by 4 bases and J by 6 bases.

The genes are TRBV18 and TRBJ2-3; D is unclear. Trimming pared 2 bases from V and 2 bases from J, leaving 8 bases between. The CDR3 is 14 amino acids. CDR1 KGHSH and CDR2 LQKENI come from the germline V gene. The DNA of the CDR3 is TGTGCCAGCTCACCAGTGCAGAACACAGATACGCAGTATTTT. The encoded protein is CASSPVQNTDTQYF.

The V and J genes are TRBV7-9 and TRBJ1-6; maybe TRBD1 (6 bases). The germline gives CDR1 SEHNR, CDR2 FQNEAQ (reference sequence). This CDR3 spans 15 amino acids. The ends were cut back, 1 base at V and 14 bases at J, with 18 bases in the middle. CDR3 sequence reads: CASSLDGGSVVTLHF. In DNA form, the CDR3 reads TGTGCCAGCAGCTTAGATGGGGGCTCGGTCGTCACCCTCCACTTT. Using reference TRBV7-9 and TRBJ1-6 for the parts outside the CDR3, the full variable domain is DTGVSQNPRHKITKRGQNVTFRCDPISEHNRLYWYRQTLGQGPEFLTYFQNEAQLEKSRLLSDRFSAERPKGSFSTLEIQRTEQGDSAMYLCASSLDGGSVVTLHFGNGTRLTVT.

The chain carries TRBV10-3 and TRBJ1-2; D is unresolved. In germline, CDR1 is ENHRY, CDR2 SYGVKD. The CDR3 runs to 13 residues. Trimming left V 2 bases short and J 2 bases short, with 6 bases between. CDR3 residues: CAISEQANYGYTF. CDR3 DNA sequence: TGTGCCATCAGTGAGCAAGCAAACTATGGCTACACCTTC.

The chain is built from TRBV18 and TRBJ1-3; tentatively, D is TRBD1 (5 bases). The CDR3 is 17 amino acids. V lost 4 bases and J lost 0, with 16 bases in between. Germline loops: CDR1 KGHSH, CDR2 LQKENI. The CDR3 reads CASSLGTPARSGNTIYF. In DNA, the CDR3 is TGTGCCAGCTCACTTGGGACTCCTGCTCGCTCTGGAAACACCATATATTTT.

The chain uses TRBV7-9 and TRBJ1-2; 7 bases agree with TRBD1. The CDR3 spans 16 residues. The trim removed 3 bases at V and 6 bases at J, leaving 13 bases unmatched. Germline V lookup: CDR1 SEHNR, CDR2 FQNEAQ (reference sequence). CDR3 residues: CASSFVRGKIADGYTF. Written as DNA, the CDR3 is TGTGCCAGCAGCTTCGTCAGGGGGAAAATTGCGGATGGCTACACCTTC.

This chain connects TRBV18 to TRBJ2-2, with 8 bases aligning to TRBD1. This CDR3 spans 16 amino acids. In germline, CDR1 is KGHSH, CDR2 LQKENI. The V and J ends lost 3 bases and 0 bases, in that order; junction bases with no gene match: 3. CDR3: CASSPKQGANTGELFF. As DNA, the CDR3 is TGTGCCAGCTCACCGAAACAGGGGGCGAACACCGGGGAGCTGTTTTTT.

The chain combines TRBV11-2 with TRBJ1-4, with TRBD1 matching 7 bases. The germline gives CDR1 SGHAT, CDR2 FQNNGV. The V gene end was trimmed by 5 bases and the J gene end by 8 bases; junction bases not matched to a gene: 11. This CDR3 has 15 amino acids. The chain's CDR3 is CASSPSGTELEKLFF. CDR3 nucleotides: TGTGCCAGCAGCCCCTCCGGGACAGAACTAGAAAAACTGTTTTTT. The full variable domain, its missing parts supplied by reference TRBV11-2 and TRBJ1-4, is EAGVAQSPRYKIIEKRQSVAFWCNPISGHATLYWYQQILGQGPKLLIQFQNNGVVDDSQLPKDRFSAERLKGVDSTLKIQPAKLEDSAVYLCASSPSGTELEKLFFGSGTQLSVL.

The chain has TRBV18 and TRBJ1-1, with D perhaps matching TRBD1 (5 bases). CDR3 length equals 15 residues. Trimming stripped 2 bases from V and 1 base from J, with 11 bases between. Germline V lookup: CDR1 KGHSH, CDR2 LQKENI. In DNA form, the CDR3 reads TGTGCCAGCTCACCATTCACAGGCGAGAACACTGAAGCTTTCTTT. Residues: CASSPFTGENTEAFF.

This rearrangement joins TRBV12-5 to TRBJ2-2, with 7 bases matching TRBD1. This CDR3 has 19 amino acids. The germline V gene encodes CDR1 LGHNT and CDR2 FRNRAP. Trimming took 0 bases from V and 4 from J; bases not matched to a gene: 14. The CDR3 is CASGLVRTGVMVSTGELFF. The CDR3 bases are TGTGCTAGTGGTTTGGTACGCACAGGGGTTATGGTGAGCACCGGGGAGCTGTTTTTT.

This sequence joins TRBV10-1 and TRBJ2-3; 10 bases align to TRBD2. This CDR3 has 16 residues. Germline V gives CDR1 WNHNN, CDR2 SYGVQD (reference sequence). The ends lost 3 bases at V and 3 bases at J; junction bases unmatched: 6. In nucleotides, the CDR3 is TGCGCCAGCAGTGAAGGTAGCGGGAGGTCGACAGATACGCAGTATTTT. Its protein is CASSEGSGRSTDTQYF.

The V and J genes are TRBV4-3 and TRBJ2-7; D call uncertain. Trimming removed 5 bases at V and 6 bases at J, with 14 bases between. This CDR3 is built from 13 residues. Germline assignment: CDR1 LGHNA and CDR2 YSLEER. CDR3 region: CASSVGAGGEQYF. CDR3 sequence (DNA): TGCGCCAGCAGCGTAGGCGCTGGCGGCGAGCAGTACTTC.

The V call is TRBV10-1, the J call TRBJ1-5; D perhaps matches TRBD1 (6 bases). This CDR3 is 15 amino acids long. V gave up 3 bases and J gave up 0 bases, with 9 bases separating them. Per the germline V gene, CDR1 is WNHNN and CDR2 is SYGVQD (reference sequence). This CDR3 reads CASSEGQPSNQPQHF. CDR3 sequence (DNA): TGCGCCAGCAGTGAAGGACAGCCTAGCAATCAGCCCCAGCATTTT.

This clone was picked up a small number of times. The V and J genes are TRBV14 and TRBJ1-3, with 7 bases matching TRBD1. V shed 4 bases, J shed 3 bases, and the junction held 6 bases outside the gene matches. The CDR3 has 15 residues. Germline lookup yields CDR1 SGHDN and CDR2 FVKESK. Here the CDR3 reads CASSPTGNLGNTIYF. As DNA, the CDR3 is TGTGCCAGCAGCCCGACAGGGAATCTTGGAAACACCATATATTTT.

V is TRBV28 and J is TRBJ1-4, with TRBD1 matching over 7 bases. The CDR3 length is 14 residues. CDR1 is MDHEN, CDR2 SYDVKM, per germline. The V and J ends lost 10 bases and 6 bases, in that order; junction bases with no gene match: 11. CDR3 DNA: TGTGCCACCGAATTTACAGGGGCCTATGAAAAACTGTTTTTT. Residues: CATEFTGAYEKLFF.

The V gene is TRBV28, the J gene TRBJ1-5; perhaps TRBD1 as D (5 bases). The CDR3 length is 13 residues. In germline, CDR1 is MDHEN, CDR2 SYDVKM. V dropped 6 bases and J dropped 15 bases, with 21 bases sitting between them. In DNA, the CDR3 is TGTGCCAGCAGCCCCGGGGGGGGAGGGGCCTTGCATTTT. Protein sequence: CASSPGGGGALHF.

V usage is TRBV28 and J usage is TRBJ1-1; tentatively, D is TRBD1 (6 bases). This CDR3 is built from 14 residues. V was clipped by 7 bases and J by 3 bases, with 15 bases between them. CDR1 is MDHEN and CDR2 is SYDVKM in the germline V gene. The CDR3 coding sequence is TGTGCCAGCACACCGTCAGGGGCGGACACTGAAGCTTTCTTT. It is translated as CASTPSGADTEAFF. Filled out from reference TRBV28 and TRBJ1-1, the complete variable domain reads DVKVTQSSRYLVKRTGEKVFLECVQDMDHENMFWYRQDPGLGLRLIYFSYDVKMKEKGDIPEGYSVSREKKERFSLILESASTNQTSMYLCASTPSGADTEAFFGQGTRLTVV.

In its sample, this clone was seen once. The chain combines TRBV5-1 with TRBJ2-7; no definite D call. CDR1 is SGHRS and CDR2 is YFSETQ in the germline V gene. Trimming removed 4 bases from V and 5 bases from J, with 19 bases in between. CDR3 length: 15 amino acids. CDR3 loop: CASSPRKPPVHEQYF. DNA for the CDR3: TGCGCCAGCAGCCCCAGGAAACCGCCCGTCCACGAGCAGTACTTC.

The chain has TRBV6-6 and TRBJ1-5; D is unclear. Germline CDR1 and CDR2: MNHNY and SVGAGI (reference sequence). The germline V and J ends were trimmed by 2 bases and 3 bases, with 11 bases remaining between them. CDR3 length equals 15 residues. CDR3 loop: CASSYPSGNNQPQHF. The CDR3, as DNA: TGTGCCAGCAGTTACCCCAGCGGAAACAATCAGCCCCAGCATTTT.

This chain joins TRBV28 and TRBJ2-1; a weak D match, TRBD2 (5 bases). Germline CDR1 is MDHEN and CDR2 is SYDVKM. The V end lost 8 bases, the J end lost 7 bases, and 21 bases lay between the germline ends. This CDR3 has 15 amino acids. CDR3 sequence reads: CASGRWRAQGNEQFF. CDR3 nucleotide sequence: TGTGCCAGCGGCCGATGGCGGGCTCAAGGGAATGAGCAGTTCTTC. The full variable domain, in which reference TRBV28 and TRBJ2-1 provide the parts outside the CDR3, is DVKVTQSSRYLVKRTGEKVFLECVQDMDHENMFWYRQDPGLGLRLIYFSYDVKMKEKGDIPEGYSVSREKKERFSLILESASTNQTSMYLCASGRWRAQGNEQFFGPGTRLTVL.

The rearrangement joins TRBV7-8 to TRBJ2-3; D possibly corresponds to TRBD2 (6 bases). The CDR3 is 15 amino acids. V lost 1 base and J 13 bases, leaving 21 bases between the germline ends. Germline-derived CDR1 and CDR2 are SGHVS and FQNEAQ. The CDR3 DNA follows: TGTGCCAGCAGCTTAGAAGGCCTAGCGCTATCGCTCAAGTATTTT. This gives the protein CASSLEGLALSLKYF.

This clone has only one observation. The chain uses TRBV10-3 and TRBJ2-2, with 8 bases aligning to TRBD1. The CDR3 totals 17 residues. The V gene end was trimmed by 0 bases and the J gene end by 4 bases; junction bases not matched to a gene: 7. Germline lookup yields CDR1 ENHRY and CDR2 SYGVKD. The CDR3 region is CAISESRTGSSTGELFF. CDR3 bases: TGTGCCATCAGTGAGTCAAGGACAGGGTCGAGCACCGGGGAGCTGTTTTTT.

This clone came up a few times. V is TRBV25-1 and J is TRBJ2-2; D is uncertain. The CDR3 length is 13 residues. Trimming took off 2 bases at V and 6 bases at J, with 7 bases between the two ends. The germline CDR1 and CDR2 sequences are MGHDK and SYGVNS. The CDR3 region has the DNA TGTGCCAGCAGTGAAGTGGGCGCCGGGGAGCTGTTTTTT. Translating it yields CASSEVGAGELFF.

The CDR3 spells CASWDSYTDTQYF. For the CDR3, the DNA is TGTGCCAGCTGGGACAGTTACACAGATACGCAGTATTTT. The chain links TRBV6-5 to TRBJ2-3; TRBD1 matches at 7 bases. The CDR3 runs 13 residues. The V and J ends lost 8 bases and 2 bases, in that order; junction bases with no gene match: 4. Germline CDR1 is MNHEY and CDR2 is SVGAGI.